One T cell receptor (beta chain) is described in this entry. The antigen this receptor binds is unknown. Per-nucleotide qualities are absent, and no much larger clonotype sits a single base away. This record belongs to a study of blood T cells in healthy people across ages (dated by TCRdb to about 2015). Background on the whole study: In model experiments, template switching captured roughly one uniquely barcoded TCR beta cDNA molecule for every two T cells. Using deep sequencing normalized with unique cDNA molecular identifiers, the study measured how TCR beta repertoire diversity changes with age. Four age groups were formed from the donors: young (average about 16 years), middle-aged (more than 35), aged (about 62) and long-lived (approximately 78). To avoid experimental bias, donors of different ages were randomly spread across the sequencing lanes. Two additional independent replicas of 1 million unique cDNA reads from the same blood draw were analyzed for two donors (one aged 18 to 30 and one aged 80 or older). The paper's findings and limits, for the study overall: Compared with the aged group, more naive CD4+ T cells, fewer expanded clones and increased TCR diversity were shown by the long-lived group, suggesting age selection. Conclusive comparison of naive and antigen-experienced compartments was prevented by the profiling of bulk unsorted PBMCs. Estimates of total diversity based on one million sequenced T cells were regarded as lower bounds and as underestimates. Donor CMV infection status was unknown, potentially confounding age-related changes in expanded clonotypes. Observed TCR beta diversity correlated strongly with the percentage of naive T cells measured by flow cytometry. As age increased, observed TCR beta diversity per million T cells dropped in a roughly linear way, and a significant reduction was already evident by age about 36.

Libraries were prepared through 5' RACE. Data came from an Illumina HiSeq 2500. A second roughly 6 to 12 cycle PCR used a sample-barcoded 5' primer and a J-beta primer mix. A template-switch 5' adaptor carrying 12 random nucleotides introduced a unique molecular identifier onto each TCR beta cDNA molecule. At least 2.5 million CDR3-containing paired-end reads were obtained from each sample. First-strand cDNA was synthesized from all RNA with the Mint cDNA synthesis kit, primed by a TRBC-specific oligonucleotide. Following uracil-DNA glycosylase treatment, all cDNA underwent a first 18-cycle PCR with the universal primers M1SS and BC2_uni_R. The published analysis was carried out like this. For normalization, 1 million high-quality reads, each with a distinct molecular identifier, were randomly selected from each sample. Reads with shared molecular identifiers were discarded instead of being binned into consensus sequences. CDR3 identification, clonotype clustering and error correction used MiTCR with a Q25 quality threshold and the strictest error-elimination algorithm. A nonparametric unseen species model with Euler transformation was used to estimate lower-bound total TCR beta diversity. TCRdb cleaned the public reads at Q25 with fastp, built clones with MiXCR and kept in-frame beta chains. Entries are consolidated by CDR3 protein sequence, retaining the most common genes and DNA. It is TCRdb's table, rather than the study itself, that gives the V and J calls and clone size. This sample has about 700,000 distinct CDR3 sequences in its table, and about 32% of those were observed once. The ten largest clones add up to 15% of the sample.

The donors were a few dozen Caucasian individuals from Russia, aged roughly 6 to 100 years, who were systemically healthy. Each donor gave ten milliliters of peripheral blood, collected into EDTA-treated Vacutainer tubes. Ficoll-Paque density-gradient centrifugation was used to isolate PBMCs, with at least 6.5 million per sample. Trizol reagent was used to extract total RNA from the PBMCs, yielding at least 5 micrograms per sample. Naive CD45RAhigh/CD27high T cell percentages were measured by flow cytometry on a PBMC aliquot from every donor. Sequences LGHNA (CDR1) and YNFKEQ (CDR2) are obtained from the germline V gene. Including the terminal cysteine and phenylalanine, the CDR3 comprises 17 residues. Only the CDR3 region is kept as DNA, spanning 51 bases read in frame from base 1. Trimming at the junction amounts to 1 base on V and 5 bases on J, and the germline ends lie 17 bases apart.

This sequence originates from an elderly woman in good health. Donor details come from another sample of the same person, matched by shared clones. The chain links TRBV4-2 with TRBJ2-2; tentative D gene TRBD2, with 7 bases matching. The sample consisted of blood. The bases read TGTGCCAGCAGCCAAGCTCAAACGGGGGGCAGGACCGGGGAGCTGTTTTTT. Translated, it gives CASSQAQTGGRTGELFF.